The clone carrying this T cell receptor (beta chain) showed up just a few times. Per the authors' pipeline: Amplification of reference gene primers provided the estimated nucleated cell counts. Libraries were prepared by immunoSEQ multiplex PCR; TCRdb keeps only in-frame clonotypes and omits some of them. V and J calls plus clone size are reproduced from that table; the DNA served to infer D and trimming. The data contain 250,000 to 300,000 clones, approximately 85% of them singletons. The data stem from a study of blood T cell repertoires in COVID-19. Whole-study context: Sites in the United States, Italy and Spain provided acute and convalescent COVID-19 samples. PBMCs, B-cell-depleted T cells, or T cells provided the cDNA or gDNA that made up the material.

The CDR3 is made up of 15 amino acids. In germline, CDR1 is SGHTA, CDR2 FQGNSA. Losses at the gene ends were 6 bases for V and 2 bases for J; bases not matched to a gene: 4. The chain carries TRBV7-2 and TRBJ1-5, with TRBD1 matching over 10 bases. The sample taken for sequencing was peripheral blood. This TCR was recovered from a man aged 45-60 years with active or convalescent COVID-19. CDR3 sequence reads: CASSTGTGGNQPQHF. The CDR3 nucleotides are TGTGCCAGCAGTACCGGGACAGGGGGCAATCAGCCCCAGCATTTT.